This T cell receptor beta chain emerged from a study of OX40 agonist ivuxolimab in advanced cancers. Turning to the study itself: A diagnosis of hepatocellular carcinoma, melanoma, renal cell or head and neck cancer was present in dose-escalation patients. Aged roughly 20 to 85 with a mean of around 60 years, they were under 85% male. Study findings and constraints: Low levels of normalized T-cell clonal expansion also appeared in some nonresponders.

Using immunoSEQ multiplex PCR, the repertoire was profiled, and TCRdb retains in-frame clones only, with some absent. The data contain roughly 71,000 clones, approximately 80% of them singletons. Note on this clone: Its antigen remains unknown.

Trimming left V 1 base short and J 10 bases short, with 23 bases between. The CDR3 spans 17 residues. Germline V lookup: CDR1 LGHNA, CDR2 YSLEER. Material: CD4+ or CD8+ T cells sorted from blood, obtained in a trial of the OX40 agonist ivuxolimab. The receptor was derived from an adult with an advanced solid tumor such as melanoma, head and neck, liver or kidney cancer. V and J are TRBV4-3 and TRBJ2-1; TRBD2 might be the D (7 bases). In DNA form, the CDR3 reads TGCGCCAGCAGCCAAGTGACAGGTCGACTAGTGGGGGGGGAGCAGTTCTTC. Its protein is CASSQVTGRLVGGEQFF.